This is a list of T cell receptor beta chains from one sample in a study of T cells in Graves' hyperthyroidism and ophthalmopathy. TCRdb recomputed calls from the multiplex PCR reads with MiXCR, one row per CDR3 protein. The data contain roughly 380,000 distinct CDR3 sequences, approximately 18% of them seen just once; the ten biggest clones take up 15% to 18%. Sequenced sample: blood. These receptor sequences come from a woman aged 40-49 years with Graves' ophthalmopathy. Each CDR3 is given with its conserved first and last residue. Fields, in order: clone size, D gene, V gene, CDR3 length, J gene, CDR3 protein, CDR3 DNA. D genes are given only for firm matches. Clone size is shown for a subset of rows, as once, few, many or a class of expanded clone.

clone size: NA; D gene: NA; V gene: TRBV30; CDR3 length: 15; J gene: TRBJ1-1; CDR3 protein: CAWSARRSWNTEAFF; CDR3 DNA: TGTGCCTGGAGTGCGAGACGGAGCTGGAACACTGAAGCTTTCTTT
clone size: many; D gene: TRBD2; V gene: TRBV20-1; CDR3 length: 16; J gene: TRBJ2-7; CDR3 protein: CSARRLRTSGRYEQYF; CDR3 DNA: TGCAGTGCTAGACGATTAAGGACTAGCGGGAGGTACGAGCAGTACTTC
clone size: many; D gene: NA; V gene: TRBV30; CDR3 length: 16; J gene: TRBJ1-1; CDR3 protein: CAWRRKQGREIAEAFF; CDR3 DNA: TGTGCCTGGAGGAGAAAGCAGGGCCGGGAGATCGCTGAAGCTTTCTTT
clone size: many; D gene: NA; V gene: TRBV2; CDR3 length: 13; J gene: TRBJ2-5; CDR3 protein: CASSEAGEETQYF; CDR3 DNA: TGTGCCAGCAGTGAAGCAGGGGAAGAGACCCAGTACTTC
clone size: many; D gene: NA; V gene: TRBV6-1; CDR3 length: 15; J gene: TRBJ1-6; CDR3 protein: CASSPHRASNSPLHF; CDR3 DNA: TGTGCCAGCAGTCCCCACAGGGCCAGTAATTCACCCCTCCACTTT
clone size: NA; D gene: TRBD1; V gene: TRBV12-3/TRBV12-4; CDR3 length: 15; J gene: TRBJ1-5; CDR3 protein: CASTRGNEAGQPQHF; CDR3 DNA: TGTGCCAGCACCAGGGGGAACGAGGCGGGTCAGCCCCAGCATTTT
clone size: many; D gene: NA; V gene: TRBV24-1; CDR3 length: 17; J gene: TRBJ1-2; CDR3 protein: CATSPTRHSVMGYGYTF; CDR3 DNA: TGTGCCACCAGTCCTACACGCCACTCTGTTATGGGCTATGGCTACACCTTC
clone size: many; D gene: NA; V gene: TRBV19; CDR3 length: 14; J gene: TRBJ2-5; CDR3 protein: CASSASLRGETQYF; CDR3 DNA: TGTGCCAGTAGTGCTAGCCTCCGAGGGGAGACCCAGTACTTC
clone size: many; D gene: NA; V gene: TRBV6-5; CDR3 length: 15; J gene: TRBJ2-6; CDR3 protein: CASSNDRFGANVLTF; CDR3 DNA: TGTGCCAGCAGTAACGACAGGTTTGGGGCCAACGTCCTGACTTTC
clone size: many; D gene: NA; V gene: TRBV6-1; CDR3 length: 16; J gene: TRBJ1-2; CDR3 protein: CASSESITGSNYGYTF; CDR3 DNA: TGTGCCAGCAGTGAAAGTATTACAGGTTCTAACTATGGCTACACCTTC
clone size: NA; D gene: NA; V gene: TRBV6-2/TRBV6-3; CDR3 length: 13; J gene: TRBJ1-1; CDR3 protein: CASTLQEWTEAFF; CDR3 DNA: TGTGCCAGCACCCTACAGGAATGGACTGAAGCTTTCTTT
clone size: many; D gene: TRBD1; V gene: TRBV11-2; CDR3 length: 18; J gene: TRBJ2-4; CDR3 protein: CASSLDPQRVGQGDIQYF; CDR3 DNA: TGTGCCAGCAGTTTGGACCCTCAAAGAGTGGGACAGGGAGACATTCAGTACTTC
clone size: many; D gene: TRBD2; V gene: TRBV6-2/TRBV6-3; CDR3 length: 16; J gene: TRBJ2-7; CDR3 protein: CASSSTGTSGIYEQYF; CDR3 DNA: TGTGCCAGCAGTTCCACCGGGACTAGCGGGATCTACGAGCAGTACTTC
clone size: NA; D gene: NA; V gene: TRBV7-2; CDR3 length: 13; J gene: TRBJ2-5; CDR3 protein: CASSLDQEETQYF; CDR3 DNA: TGTGCCAGCAGCTTAGACCAGGAGGAGACCCAGTACTTC
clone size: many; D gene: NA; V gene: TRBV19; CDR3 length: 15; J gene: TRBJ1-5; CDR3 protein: CASSMRGKGNQPQHF; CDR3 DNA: TGTGCCAGTAGTATGAGGGGGAAAGGCAATCAGCCCCAGCATTTT
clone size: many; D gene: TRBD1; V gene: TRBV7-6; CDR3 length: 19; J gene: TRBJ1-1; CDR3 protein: CASSLAEDRVLIMNTEAFF; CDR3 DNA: TGTGCTAGCAGCTTAGCTGAGGACAGGGTATTGATCATGAACACTGAAGCTTTCTTT
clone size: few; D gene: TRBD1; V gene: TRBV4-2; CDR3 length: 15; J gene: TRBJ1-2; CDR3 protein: CASSQGDRGRYGYTF; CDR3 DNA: TGTGCCAGCAGCCAAGGGGACAGGGGCAGGTATGGCTACACCTTC
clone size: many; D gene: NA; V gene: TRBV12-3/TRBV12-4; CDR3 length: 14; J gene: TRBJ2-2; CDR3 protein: CASSLVSNTGELFF; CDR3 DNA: TGTGCCAGCAGTTTAGTCTCTAACACCGGGGAGCTGTTTTTT
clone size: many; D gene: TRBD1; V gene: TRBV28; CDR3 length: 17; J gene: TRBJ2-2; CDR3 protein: CASSPRPGGAGTGELFF; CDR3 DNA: TGTGCCAGCAGCCCCCGGCCAGGGGGCGCGGGCACCGGGGAGCTGTTTTTT